A single sample gave rise to the 18 T cell receptor beta chains below, sequenced in a study of CD8+CD57+ T cells in acquired aplastic anemia. The TCR beta profiling, which covered VDJ combination and CDR3 sequence, was carried out using genomic DNA as the template. TCRdb re-analysed the reads in MiXCR, keeping a single row per CDR3 protein. The sample comprises 150,000 to 200,000 distinct CDR3 sequences, under 55% of which are singletons, and under 3% rests with the top ten. The sequenced material came from sorted CD4+, CD8+, or CD8+CD57+ T cells (not recorded which) from PBMCs. The receptors were sampled from a human donor in good health.

The chain links TRBV15 to TRBJ2-5; tentative D call: TRBD2 (5 bases). The V and J ends lost 10 bases and 5 bases respectively, with 20 bases between them. This CDR3 has 14 residues. CDR1 and CDR2 from the germline V gene are LNHNV and YYDKDF (reference sequence). For the CDR3, the DNA is TGTGCCATTAGCATTGGAGGAGAAGGGGAGACCCAGTACTTC. This sequence encodes CAISIGGEGETQYF. The whole variable domain, filled in from reference TRBV15 and TRBJ2-5, reads DAMVIQNPRYQVTQFGKPVTLSCSQTLNHNVMYWYQQKSSQAPKLLFHYYDKDFNNEADTPDNFQSRRPNTSFCFLDIRSPGLGDTAMYLCAISIGGEGETQYFGPGTRLLVL.

The chain uses TRBV19 and TRBJ1-5; no clear D gene. V lost 3 bases and J 7 bases, leaving 16 bases between the germline ends. This CDR3 contains 15 residues. The V gene's germline CDR1 is LNHDA and CDR2 SQIVND (reference sequence). The CDR3 here is CASSISLSSEQPQHF. CDR3 coding DNA: TGTGCCAGTAGTATCAGTTTATCGTCTGAACAGCCCCAGCATTTT.

In its sample, this clonotype was seen a few times. The V and J genes are TRBV6-5 and TRBJ2-5; D is undetermined. The CDR3 sequence is 13 residues long. Germline CDR1 is MNHEY and CDR2 is SVGAGI. Trimming pared 2 bases from V and 0 bases from J, leaving 4 bases between. CDR3 amino acids: CASSYQHQETQYF. CDR3 DNA sequence: TGTGCCAGCAGTTACCAACACCAAGAGACCCAGTACTTC.

This clonotype was observed many times. V gene TRBV5-8 combines with J gene TRBJ1-1, with 9 positions matching TRBD1. V was clipped by 7 bases and J by 5 bases; unmatched bases: 9. CDR3 length: 14 residues. Germline CDR1 is SGHTS and CDR2 is YDEGEE. The CDR3 region has the DNA TGTGCCAGCTTCAAACAGGGGGCAGGGACTGAAGCTTTCTTT. This codes for CASFKQGAGTEAFF.

V gene TRBV2 combines with J gene TRBJ2-2; D remains ambiguous. CDR1 is SNHLY, CDR2 FYNNEI, per germline. V shed 8 bases and J shed 5 bases, with 12 bases lying between them. This CDR3 has 13 residues. The CDR3 region has the DNA TGTGCCAGCGCTCGAGAAGAGACCGGGGAGCTGTTTTTT. Translating gives CASAREETGELFF.

Concerning this clonotype: A read error may produce the germline difference seen at one junction end. The chain combines TRBV10-1 with TRBJ2-5, with TRBD1 matching over 11 bases. From germline, CDR1 is WNHNN and CDR2 SYGVQD (reference sequence). The CDR3 has 15 amino acids. The CDR3 coding sequence is TGCGCCAGCAGTGAGGGACAGGGGGCACGGGAGACCCACTACTTC. Translating it yields CASSEGQGARETHYF.

This clonotype was recorded many times. This chain links TRBV28 with TRBJ2-6, with D uncertain. CDR3 length: 15 residues. V was shortened by 2 bases and J by 1 base, with 6 bases between the two germline ends. The germline V gene has CDR1 MDHEN and CDR2 SYDVKM. This CDR3 reads CASSLRRSGANVLTF. The CDR3 DNA reads as TGTGCCAGCAGTTTACGGCGTTCTGGGGCCAACGTCCTGACTTTC. Complete variable domain (other parts from reference TRBV28 and TRBJ2-6): DVKVTQSSRYLVKRTGEKVFLECVQDMDHENMFWYRQDPGLGLRLIYFSYDVKMKEKGDIPEGYSVSREKKERFSLILESASTNQTSMYLCASSLRRSGANVLTFGAGSRLTVL.

The count of this clonotype is one. V gene TRBV2 combines with J gene TRBJ1-2, with D perhaps matching TRBD1 (5 bases). The CDR3 length is 13 residues. Trimming took off 5 bases at V and 8 bases at J, with 15 bases between the two ends. Germline V lookup: CDR1 SNHLY, CDR2 FYNNEI. The CDR3 sequence is CASSRERGQGYTF. In DNA, the CDR3 is TGTGCCAGCAGTCGAGAGAGGGGTCAAGGCTACACCTTC.

In this sample, this clonotype turned up many times. This chain uses TRBV7-9 with TRBJ2-3, with 12 bases identical to TRBD2. Germline values: CDR1 SEHNR, CDR2 FQNEAQ (reference sequence). This CDR3 spans 17 amino acids. V was pared by 5 bases and J by 4 bases, with 10 bases of the junction left unmatched. The CDR3 loop is CASSLRLAGVSPDTQYF. DNA for the CDR3: TGTGCCAGCAGCCTTAGACTAGCGGGAGTCTCCCCAGATACGCAGTATTTT.

This clonotype has at least ten counts. The CDR3 here is CASADREVNQPQHF. CDR3 sequence (DNA): TGTGCCAGCGCTGACAGGGAGGTCAATCAGCCCCAGCATTTT. V gene TRBV12-3 or TRBV12-4 combines with J gene TRBJ1-5, with 7 positions matching TRBD1. CDR3 length: 14 amino acids. After removal of 8 bases from V and 3 bases from J, the junction contained 7 bases not matched to a gene.

The CDR3 DNA is TGTGCCAGCAGCTTAGCTAGGCAAGAGACCCAGTACTTC. Translated: CASSLARQETQYF. The chain recombines TRBV7-9 with TRBJ2-5; D remains unclear. CDR1 and CDR2 (germline): SEHNR, FQNEAQ (reference sequence). The CDR3 consists of 13 residues. Trimming took 0 bases from V and 2 from J, leaving 4 bases between them. Full variable domain (rest looked up from reference TRBV7-9 and TRBJ2-5): DTGVSQNPRHKITKRGQNVTFRCDPISEHNRLYWYRQTLGQGPEFLTYFQNEAQLEKSRLLSDRFSAERPKGSFSTLEIQRTEQGDSAMYLCASSLARQETQYFGPGTRLLVL.

The chain is built from TRBV20-1 and TRBJ2-7; TRBD1 aligns across 7 bases. Germline CDR1 DFQATT, CDR2 SNEGSKA (reference sequence). The CDR3 is made up of 15 amino acids. The V gene end was trimmed by 2 bases and the J gene end by 2 bases; junction bases not matched to a gene: 9. The CDR3 protein is CSARRRRDRAYEQYF. The CDR3 coding sequence is TGCAGTGCTAGAAGGCGACGGGACAGAGCCTACGAGCAGTACTTC.

This clonotype showed up just a few times. This sequence joins TRBV2 and TRBJ2-7; D could derive from TRBD1 or TRBD2 (6 bases each). V was pared by 8 bases and J by 5 bases, with 22 bases between. The CDR3 has 15 residues. Germline V CDR1 and CDR2: SNHLY, FYNNEI. This CDR3 reads CASSPIWGAGNEQYF. The CDR3 DNA sequence: TGTGCCAGCTCACCAATATGGGGGGCCGGGAACGAGCAGTACTTC. The variable domain in full, with the rest retrieved from reference TRBV2 and TRBJ2-7, is EPEVTQTPSHQVTQMGQEVILRCVPISNHLYFYWYRQILGQKVEFLVSFYNNEISEKSEIFDDQFSVERPDGSNFTLKIRSTKLEDSAMYFCASSPIWGAGNEQYFGPGTRLTVT.

The gene calls are TRBV29-1 and TRBJ2-7; 7 positions agree with TRBD2. Trimming took 0 bases from V and 4 from J; bases not matched to a gene: 6. The CDR3 is 14 amino acids. CDR1 is SQVTM, CDR2 ANQGSEA, per germline. CDR3 protein: CSVEDQQGGYEQYF. The CDR3 DNA reads as TGCAGCGTTGAAGATCAGCAGGGAGGGTACGAGCAGTACTTC.

This clonotype was counted ten times or more. The J gene is TRBJ2-1, the V gene TRBV6-5; 12 bases are shared with TRBD2. The CDR3 sequence is 16 residues long. CDR1 is MNHEY and CDR2 is SVGAGI in the germline V gene. The trim removed 4 bases at V and 4 bases at J, leaving 5 bases unmatched. In DNA form, the CDR3 reads TGTGCCAGCAGTTCTCGACTAGCGGGAGAGTACAATGAGCAGTTCTTC. Protein: CASSSRLAGEYNEQFF.

J is TRBJ2-5 and V is TRBV7-2; perhaps TRBD1 as D (6 bases). The V end was cut by 6 bases, the J end by 1 base, with 15 bases between. This CDR3 region has 15 residues. Per the germline V gene, CDR1 is SGHTA and CDR2 is FQGNSA. The CDR3 bases are TGTGCCAGCAGTACAACGACAGGTTCCCAAGAGACCCAGTACTTC. Translating it yields CASSTTTGSQETQYF.

This rearrangement joins TRBV10-3 to TRBJ1-1; D gene ambiguous. The CDR3 totals 15 residues. CDR1 is ENHRY and CDR2 is SYGVKD in the germline V gene. Between the trimmed V and J ends, which lost 0 bases and 0 bases, there was a span of 8 bases. As DNA, the CDR3 is TGTGCCATCAGTGAGTCGGGATCCATGAACACTGAAGCTTTCTTT. Encoded protein: CAISESGSMNTEAFF.

This clonotype was found once. This rearrangement joins TRBV20-1 to TRBJ1-1; 7 bases line up with TRBD1. Germline V gives CDR1 DFQATT, CDR2 SNEGSKA (reference sequence). Germline trimming cut 3 bases from V and 7 bases from J; bases unmatched to any gene: 5. The CDR3 has 12 residues. This CDR3 is CSASGDRVEAFF. The CDR3 DNA follows: TGCAGTGCTAGCGGAGACAGGGTTGAAGCTTTCTTT.